Listed here are 31 T cell receptor beta chains from one sample, sequenced in a study of blood T cell repertoires in COVID-19. Clones were read by immunoSEQ multiplex PCR, and TCRdb kept only the in-frame ones, dropping some. The table shows 50,000 to 60,000 clones, with approximately 90% occurring only once. The specimen sequenced was peripheral blood. The source of these receptors is a man in his 60s with acute or convalescent COVID-19.

This chain connects TRBV5-6 to TRBJ1-2; D possibly corresponds to TRBD1 (6 bases). Trimming stripped 3 bases from V and 4 bases from J, with 7 bases between. The CDR3 is 12 amino acids. Germline CDR1 reads SGHDT; CDR2 reads YYEEEE. CDR3: CASSSDSYGYTF. As DNA, the CDR3 is TGTGCCAGCAGCTCGGACAGCTATGGCTACACCTTC.

This clone is a singleton in its sample. The rearrangement links TRBV5-1 to TRBJ2-7; possibly TRBD1 for D (6 bases). Germline V gene lookup returns CDR1 SGHRS and CDR2 YFSETQ. The CDR3 runs to 13 residues. V dropped 4 bases and J dropped 7 bases, with 15 bases sitting between them. The CDR3 loop reads CASSTTTRGEQYF. Here the CDR3 DNA reads TGCGCCAGCAGCACGACTACCAGGGGTGAGCAGTACTTC.

V and J are TRBV2 and TRBJ2-7; 8 positions match TRBD1. The CDR3 length is 16 residues. After removal of 4 bases from V and 9 bases from J, the junction contained 17 bases not matched to a gene. Germline loops: CDR1 SNHLY, CDR2 FYNNEI. Here the CDR3 reads CASSAQSGGWGTLQYF. The DNA of the CDR3 is TGTGCCAGCAGTGCTCAGTCAGGGGGCTGGGGTACGTTGCAGTACTTC.

This clone appeared a single time. The gene calls are TRBV5-6 and TRBJ2-1, with TRBD2 identical over 8 bases. The germline V gene has CDR1 SGHDT and CDR2 YYEEEE. J lost 7 bases, V lost 1 base, and 7 bases had no gene match. The CDR3 is made up of 15 amino acids. In DNA form, the CDR3 reads TGTGCCAGCAGCTTGAGAGCGGGGGCGGGGAATGAGCAGTTCTTC. Translated: CASSLRAGAGNEQFF.

V is TRBV29-1 and J is TRBJ1-1; 11 bases agree with TRBD1. V lost 7 bases and J lost 5; bases outside the gene matches: 18. Germline loops: CDR1 SQVTM, CDR2 ANQGSEA. CDR3 size: 17 residues. CDR3 residues: CSGQPRTSGQGGTEAFF. The CDR3 DNA sequence: TGCAGCGGACAACCCCGTACATCGGGACAGGGGGGGACTGAAGCTTTCTTT.

The rearrangement links TRBV3-1 (or the pseudogene TRBV3-2) to TRBJ2-3; tentatively, D is TRBD2 (6 bases). In germline, CDR1 is LGHDT, CDR2 YNNKEL (reference sequence). Trimming pared 0 bases from V and 3 bases from J, leaving 10 bases between. The CDR3 extends over 15 amino acids. The CDR3 here is CASSQDPAGTDTQYF. CDR3 DNA: TGTGCCAGCAGCCAAGATCCGGCGGGAACAGATACGCAGTATTTT.

The chain uses TRBV29-1 and TRBJ1-1; 7 nucleotides agree with TRBD1. CDR3 size: 13 residues. The germline V gene encodes CDR1 SQVTM and CDR2 ANQGSEA. The junction had 7 bases not matched to a gene; V was cut back by 7 bases and J by 2 bases. The CDR3 region is CSGRDRLNTEAFF. The CDR3 region has the DNA TGCAGCGGGCGGGACAGATTAAACACTGAAGCTTTCTTT.

The chain uses TRBV6-5 and TRBJ1-1; D is unclear. The CDR3 has 14 residues. CDR1 is MNHEY, CDR2 SVGAGI, per germline. Trimming removed 2 bases from V and 13 bases from J, with 20 bases in between. The chain's CDR3 is CASSYAEAGYKDFF. As DNA, the CDR3 is TGTGCCAGCAGTTACGCAGAGGCCGGGTATAAGGATTTCTTT.

This chain joins TRBV14 and TRBJ1-2; D remains ambiguous. The CDR3 contains 13 residues. V was cut by 4 bases and J by 3 bases, with 9 bases left in between. The germline V gene encodes CDR1 SGHDN and CDR2 FVKESK. The CDR3 region has the DNA TGTGCCAGCAGCCCCGGTCTGGACTATGGCTACACCTTC. This codes for CASSPGLDYGYTF.

This clone appeared once. CDR3 coding DNA: TGTGCCAGCAGCTTAATTGGGACAGGGACCACAGATACGCAGTATTTT. Its translation: CASSLIGTGTTDTQYF. The gene calls are TRBV7-3 and TRBJ2-3, with 9 bases aligning to TRBD1. Trimming cost V 1 base and J 2 bases; bases outside gene matches: 4. In germline, CDR1 is SGHTA, CDR2 FQGTGA. The CDR3 is made up of 16 amino acids.

There are a few counts of this clone. The chain carries TRBV4-2 and TRBJ1-1, with 9 bases matching TRBD1. V dropped 4 bases and J dropped 5; count of bases not matched to a gene: 8. The CDR3 is 15 amino acids. Germline-derived CDR1 and CDR2 are LGHNA and YNFKEQ. The CDR3 protein is CASSPRTGVQTEAFF. DNA for the CDR3: TGTGCCAGCAGCCCCCGGACAGGGGTACAAACTGAAGCTTTCTTT.

The chain links TRBV24-1 to TRBJ2-1; 8 bases map to TRBD1. Germline CDR1 KGHDR, CDR2 SFDVKD. The length of the CDR3 is 15 residues. V gave up 3 bases and J gave up 8 bases; unmatched junction bases: 8. The chain's CDR3 is CATSDPQGAGYEQFF. CDR3 in DNA: TGTGCCACCAGTGATCCGCAGGGGGCCGGTTATGAGCAGTTCTTC.

The V gene is TRBV7-9, the J gene TRBJ2-1; no clear D gene. The CDR3 contains 11 residues. V lost 5 bases, J lost 8 bases, and 7 bases lay in between. Looked up from germline, CDR1 is SEHNR and CDR2 is FQNEAQ (reference sequence). The CDR3 spells CASSQSYEQFF. In nucleotides, the CDR3 is TGTGCCAGCAGCCAGTCATATGAGCAGTTCTTC.

The chain has TRBV29-1 and TRBJ1-3; D unclear. The ends were cut back, 7 bases at V and 4 bases at J, with 14 bases in the middle. This CDR3 is 13 amino acids long. The V gene's germline CDR1 is SQVTM and CDR2 ANQGSEA. As DNA, the CDR3 is TGCAGCGCCAACGGGGATTGGGGAAACACCATATATTTT. The encoded protein is CSANGDWGNTIYF.

The chain joins TRBV19 to TRBJ1-5; D remains ambiguous. V was trimmed by 11 bases and J by 5 bases, leaving 16 bases between them. The CDR3 is 13 residues long. Germline loops: CDR1 LNHDA, CDR2 SQIVND (reference sequence). The CDR3 DNA is TGTGCCTCAGGCAGGATCACCTATCAGCCCCAGCATTTT. This codes for CASGRITYQPQHF.

The chain joins TRBV20-1 to TRBJ2-7, with 10 positions matching TRBD2. In germline, CDR1 is DFQATT, CDR2 SNEGSKA (reference sequence). This CDR3 comprises 11 residues. Trimming took 5 bases from V and 7 from J; bases not matched to a gene: 2. Here the CDR3 DNA reads TGCAGTGCTCGACTAGCGGGTGAGCAGTACTTC. It translates to CSARLAGEQYF.

This chain links TRBV7-9 with TRBJ2-2; TRBD1 matches at 8 bases. This CDR3 is 16 amino acids long. CDR1 is SEHNR and CDR2 is FQNEAQ in the germline V gene (reference sequence). Losses at the gene ends were 2 bases for V and 1 base for J; bases not matched to a gene: 3. The CDR3 protein is CASSLWTGLNTGELFF. For the CDR3, the DNA is TGTGCCAGCAGCTTATGGACAGGGCTGAACACCGGGGAGCTGTTTTTT. The variable domain in full, with the rest retrieved from reference TRBV7-9 and TRBJ2-2, is DTGVSQNPRHKITKRGQNVTFRCDPISEHNRLYWYRQTLGQGPEFLTYFQNEAQLEKSRLLSDRFSAERPKGSFSTLEIQRTEQGDSAMYLCASSLWTGLNTGELFFGEGSRLTVL.

The chain employs TRBV6-5 and TRBJ1-2; a possible D gene is TRBD1 (5 bases). Germline-derived CDR1 and CDR2 are MNHEY and SVGAGI. V was cut by 6 bases and J by 2 bases, with 13 bases left in between. There are 14 residues in the CDR3. The chain's CDR3 is CASSQEQANYGYTF. The CDR3 DNA sequence: TGTGCCAGCAGCCAGGAACAGGCCAACTATGGCTACACCTTC.

The V gene is TRBV9, the J gene TRBJ1-4, with D possibly TRBD1 on 5 matching bases. The germline CDR1 and CDR2 sequences are SGDLS and YYNGEE. V was trimmed by 4 bases and J by 12 bases, leaving 16 bases between them. This CDR3 has 13 residues. CDR3 region: CASSPGGGIQLFF. As DNA, the CDR3 is TGTGCCAGCAGCCCCGGGGGGGGAATACAACTGTTTTTT. Supplemented by reference TRBV9 and TRBJ1-4, the full variable domain reads DSGVTQTPKHLITATGQRVTLRCSPRSGDLSVYWYQQSLDQGLQFLIQYYNGEERAKGNILERFSAQQFPDLHSELNLSSLELGDSALYFCASSPGGGIQLFFGSGTQLSVL.

In regard to this clone: The junction and the germline gene differ at one end; a read error may be behind it. This chain joins TRBV19 and TRBJ2-1, with 8 bases matching TRBD2. CDR3 size: 18 residues. CDR1 and CDR2 from the germline V gene are LNHDA and SQIVND (reference sequence). The DNA for the CDR3 is TGTGCCAGTAGTAAAGGTAGTGCGAGCGGGGGCTCCAACAATGAGCAGTTCTTC. Encoded protein: CASSKGSASGGSNNEQFF.

This clone was found once. The chain carries TRBV7-3 and TRBJ2-5, with 7 positions matching TRBD2. The V and J ends lost 0 bases and 4 bases, in that order; junction bases with no gene match: 5. This CDR3 contains 15 residues. Per the germline V gene, CDR1 is SGHTA and CDR2 is FQGTGA. For the CDR3, the DNA is TGTGCCAGCAGCTTAACGGGAGGGATGGGAGAGACCCAGTACTTC. The encoded protein is CASSLTGGMGETQYF.

This clone occurred once. This chain links TRBV10-3 with TRBJ2-7; TRBD1 matches 10 bases. V lost 10 bases and J lost 5; bases outside the gene matches: 11. The germline V gene has CDR1 ENHRY and CDR2 SYGVKD. The CDR3 covers 14 residues. The DNA for the CDR3 is TGTGCCACCAGCGGGGGACAGGGGCCCAACGAGCAGTACTTC. Translation gives CATSGGQGPNEQYF.

V usage is TRBV6-5 and J usage is TRBJ1-1; D possibly corresponds to TRBD1 (5 bases). The CDR3 contains 15 residues. V lost 7 bases to trimming and J lost 4 bases, with 19 bases between them. Per the germline V gene, CDR1 is MNHEY and CDR2 is SVGAGI. CDR3 region: CASTLGGGVVTEAFF. In DNA form, the CDR3 reads TGTGCCAGCACCTTGGGGGGGGGAGTAGTCACTGAAGCTTTCTTT.

This chain's CDR3 is CAISPSGGLTGELFF. As DNA, the CDR3 is TGTGCCATCTCCCCCAGTGGCGGGCTCACCGGGGAGCTGTTTTTT. The rearrangement joins TRBV10-3 to TRBJ2-2; a weak D match, TRBD2 (5 bases). V was clipped by 8 bases and J by 4 bases, with 17 bases between them. Germline V gene data show CDR1 as ENHRY and CDR2 as SYGVKD. This CDR3 spans 15 amino acids.

The V gene is TRBV2, the J gene TRBJ2-2; 9 nucleotides match TRBD1. The CDR3 sequence is 14 residues long. Per the germline V gene, CDR1 is SNHLY and CDR2 is FYNNEI. V lost 11 bases, J lost 3 bases, and 7 bases stayed unmatched. The CDR3 DNA reads TGTGCCTTCCACAGGGGGCGGCACACCGGGGAGCTGTTTTTT. The encoded protein is CAFHRGRHTGELFF.

The chain joins TRBV27 to TRBJ2-7; TRBD1 matches 8 bases. The CDR3 runs 14 residues. Germline CDR1 reads MNHEY; CDR2 reads SMNVEV (reference sequence). V dropped 0 bases and J dropped 2; count of bases not matched to a gene: 0. The CDR3 region is CASSLSRGPYEQYF. The CDR3 nucleotides read TGTGCCAGCAGTTTATCCAGGGGGCCCTACGAGCAGTACTTC.

This chain joins TRBV5-1 and TRBJ2-4; a weak D match, TRBD1 (6 bases). CDR3 size: 15 residues. From germline, CDR1 is SGHRS and CDR2 YFSETQ. The V and J ends lost 4 bases and 6 bases respectively, with 17 bases between them. CDR3 sequence: CASSPRGIEGNIQYF. The CDR3 DNA sequence: TGCGCCAGCAGCCCCAGGGGCATAGAAGGAAACATTCAGTACTTC.

The CDR3 DNA reads TGTGCCAGCAGCTTACGCACAGGGTTAGGAAACACCATATATTTT. Its protein product is CASSLRTGLGNTIYF. This chain joins TRBV7-9 and TRBJ1-3, with a weak D call TRBD1 (6 bases). The CDR3 runs to 15 residues. The V gene's germline CDR1 is SEHNR and CDR2 FQNEAQ (reference sequence). V lost 2 bases and J 4 bases, leaving 12 bases between the germline ends.

The chain's CDR3 is CASSLEGSHSPLHF. The CDR3 DNA reads as TGCGCCAGCAGCTTGGAGGGGTCTCACTCACCCCTCCACTTT. The V call is TRBV5-1, the J call TRBJ1-6; a possible D gene is TRBD1 (5 bases). V was pared by 0 bases and J by 10 bases, with 11 bases between. The CDR3 has 14 residues. Germline lookup yields CDR1 SGHRS and CDR2 YFSETQ.

This chain joins TRBV15 and TRBJ1-2; maybe TRBD1 (6 bases). Trimming removed 5 bases at V and 5 bases at J, with 18 bases between. Germline V lookup: CDR1 LNHNV, CDR2 YYDKDF (reference sequence). This CDR3 comprises 15 residues. The CDR3 DNA follows: TGTGCCACCAGCTCGGGACATCTGGGAATTTATGGCTACACCTTC. Translated, it gives CATSSGHLGIYGYTF.

This clone was detected a few times. The chain carries TRBV4-1 and TRBJ1-5, with no clear D. Germline-derived CDR1 and CDR2 are MGHRA and YSYEKL. V was cut by 4 bases and J by 7 bases, with 11 bases left in between. The length of the CDR3 is 13 residues. The CDR3 nucleotides are TGCGCCAGCAGCCTTGGTGGAGACCAGCCCCAGCATTTT. This encodes CASSLGGDQPQHF.